One and the same sample provided the 25 T cell receptor beta chains below, sequenced in a study of response to subunit inactivated influenza vaccine. Via MiXCR, TCRdb re-called the RT-PCR reads, giving one row per CDR3 protein. The profile covers over 150,000 distinct CDR3 sequences, with about 10% appearing a single time and roughly a third taken by the ten largest. The sample was CD8+ T cells sorted from PBMCs, taken roughly 24 months after vaccination. These receptors came from a man aged 50 to 69 who received an inactivated influenza vaccine.

The CDR3 bases are TGCGCCAGCAGTGTATCCGGGACAGGGTATTTTCAGCCCCAGCATTTT. It codes for CASSVSGTGYFQPQHF. The V gene is TRBV10-2, the J gene TRBJ1-5, with TRBD1 identical over 9 bases. The junction had 10 bases not matched to a gene; V was cut back by 4 bases and J by 6 bases. The germline CDR1 and CDR2 sequences are WSHSY and SAAADI. The CDR3 covers 16 residues.

The chain links TRBV11-2 to TRBJ1-5; D uncertain. There are 13 residues in the CDR3. The germline CDR1 and CDR2 sequences are SGHAT and FQNNGV. Trimming took 5 bases from V and 4 from J, leaving 9 bases between them. In DNA form, the CDR3 reads TGTGCCAGCAGCCGGGGTACTAATCAGCCCCAGCATTTT. It yields the protein CASSRGTNQPQHF.

The chain recombines TRBV27 with TRBJ2-1; 9 bases fit TRBD1. Germline assignment: CDR1 MNHEY and CDR2 SMNVEV (reference sequence). Trimming at V came to 5 bases and at J to 8 bases, leaving 10 bases not matched to a gene. This CDR3 has 15 amino acids. The CDR3 bases are TGTGCCAGCAGTGCCACCGGGACAGGGTGGGATGAGCAGTTCTTC. Amino acid sequence: CASSATGTGWDEQFF.

This rearrangement joins TRBV6-6 to TRBJ1-2, with D maybe TRBD1 (5 bases). Germline V gene data show CDR1 as MNHNY and CDR2 as SVGAGI (reference sequence). The V end was cut by 6 bases, the J end by 6 bases, with 29 bases between. This CDR3 comprises 18 residues. The CDR3 bases are TGTGCCAGCAGCCCCCGGGGGATGGTTGGGGGAAGATTGCATGGCTACACCTTC. Protein sequence: CASSPRGMVGGRLHGYTF.

This clonotype has at least ten counts. In nucleotides, the CDR3 is TGTGCCAGCAGCTTAGATTTCGGCGGGGGTATAGATACGCAGTATTTT. Protein sequence: CASSLDFGGGIDTQYF. The chain links TRBV7-6 to TRBJ2-3; TRBD2 agrees at 7 bases. Germline CDR1 SGHVS, CDR2 FNYEAQ. V dropped 1 base and J dropped 5; count of bases not matched to a gene: 9. The CDR3 runs 16 residues.

This clonotype was detected many times. This chain uses TRBV10-2 with TRBJ1-4; D is unclear. Trimming left V 2 bases short and J 4 bases short, with 14 bases between. The length of the CDR3 is 16 residues. Per the germline V gene, CDR1 is WSHSY and CDR2 is SAAADI. Here the CDR3 DNA reads TGCGCCAGCAGTGAGCGAAGACCTACCCGTAATGAAAAACTGTTTTTT. Its protein is CASSERRPTRNEKLFF.

The chain couples TRBV12-3 or TRBV12-4 to TRBJ2-3; 11 positions agree with TRBD2. The trim removed 6 bases at V and 3 bases at J, leaving 2 bases unmatched. There are 14 residues in the CDR3. CDR3 in DNA: TGTGCCAGCAGCACTAGCGGGAGTACAGATACGCAGTATTTT. Its translation is CASSTSGSTDTQYF.

The rearrangement links TRBV3-1 to TRBJ2-2; 7 bases agree with TRBD1. Germline V CDR1 and CDR2: LGHDT, YNNKEL (reference sequence). Trimming at V came to 3 bases and at J to 3 bases, leaving 13 bases not matched to a gene. The CDR3 extends over 18 amino acids. Here the CDR3 DNA reads TGTGCCAGCAGCCACAAACCGATAGACAGGGTGGACACCGGGGAGCTGTTTTTT. Protein product: CASSHKPIDRVDTGELFF.

This clonotype was seen a few times. This rearrangement joins TRBV12-3 or TRBV12-4 to TRBJ1-5; D not resolved. CDR3 size: 13 residues. V was clipped by 2 bases and J by 8 bases, with 10 bases between them. The CDR3 nucleotides are TGTGCCAGCAGTTTAACGTCGAAGAAGCCCCAGCATTTT. It codes for CASSLTSKKPQHF.

The chain joins TRBV11-2 to TRBJ2-2; maybe TRBD1 (6 bases). Germline-derived CDR1 and CDR2 are SGHAT and FQNNGV. V was shortened by 5 bases and J by 7 bases, with 8 bases between the two germline ends. This CDR3 is built from 12 residues. CDR3 sequence: CASSTGNGELFF. CDR3 coding DNA: TGTGCCAGCAGCACAGGGAACGGGGAGCTGTTTTTT.

This clonotype was detected many times. CDR3 coding DNA: TGTGCCAGCACCCTCCTAGCGGCCACAGATACGCAGTATTTT. Translation: CASTLLAATDTQYF. The chain uses TRBV12-3 or TRBV12-4 and TRBJ2-3; TRBD2 aligns across 7 bases. V lost 7 bases to trimming and J lost 2 bases; unmatched junction nucleotides: 6. This CDR3 is built from 14 residues.

This clonotype was counted only a few times. The chain recombines TRBV28 with TRBJ2-1; D possibly corresponds to TRBD2 (6 bases). This CDR3 is 15 amino acids long. Trimming removed 1 base from V and 0 bases from J, with 7 bases in between. Germline values: CDR1 MDHEN, CDR2 SYDVKM. CDR3 sequence reads: CASSLYGSSYNEQFF. As DNA, the CDR3 is TGTGCCAGCAGTTTATACGGGAGCTCCTACAATGAGCAGTTCTTC.

This chain uses TRBV20-1 with TRBJ1-2; no definite D call. CDR1 DFQATT and CDR2 SNEGSKA come from the germline V gene (reference sequence). The V and J ends lost 3 bases and 9 bases respectively, with 2 bases between them. This CDR3 has 8 amino acids. CDR3 amino acids: CSASRYTF. Here the CDR3 DNA reads TGCAGTGCTAGCCGCTACACCTTC.

A few counts support this clonotype. The rearrangement uses TRBV28 and TRBJ2-7; D is possibly TRBD2 (6 bases). This CDR3 is 14 amino acids long. V was pared by 4 bases and J by 4 bases, with 14 bases between. Looked up from germline, CDR1 is MDHEN and CDR2 is SYDVKM. In DNA, the CDR3 is TGTGCCAGCAGTTATGACGCGGGAAGTTACGAGCAGTACTTC. As protein: CASSYDAGSYEQYF.

This clonotype came up many times. The CDR3 region has the DNA TGTGCCAGCAGCCCTTCTCTATCCTACGAGCAGTACTTC. Amino acids: CASSPSLSYEQYF. The gene calls are TRBV9 and TRBJ2-7; D is unclear. Germline-derived CDR1 and CDR2 are SGDLS and YYNGEE. This CDR3 spans 13 amino acids. V lost 4 bases and J 1 base, leaving 9 bases between the germline ends.

This clonotype was detected only a few times. The CDR3 spells CSAMGGLAGGPPYEQYF. The DNA of the CDR3 is TGCAGTGCTATGGGGGGACTAGCGGGGGGACCTCCCTACGAGCAGTACTTC. The chain joins TRBV20-1 to TRBJ2-7; TRBD2 matches 15 bases. This CDR3 comprises 17 residues. Trimming at V came to 4 bases and at J to 2 bases, leaving 9 bases not matched to a gene. Germline V CDR1 and CDR2: DFQATT, SNEGSKA (reference sequence).

The rearrangement uses TRBV2 and TRBJ2-1, with 12 positions matching TRBD2. CDR1 and CDR2 (germline): SNHLY, FYNNEI. The CDR3 spans 16 residues. V dropped 8 bases and J dropped 4; count of bases not matched to a gene: 9. CDR3 in amino acids: CASALAGGIFYNEQFF. The CDR3 nucleotides read TGTGCCAGCGCACTAGCGGGAGGAATTTTTTACAATGAGCAGTTCTTC.

The table lists this clonotype with a few counts. V usage is TRBV12-3 or TRBV12-4 and J usage is TRBJ2-2; the match to TRBD1 covers 7 bases. The CDR3 loop spans 14 amino acids. Trimming removed 4 bases from V and 10 bases from J; junction bases left unmatched: 9. The CDR3 region is CASSSEGTALELFF. The CDR3 DNA reads TGTGCCAGCAGTTCAGAAGGGACAGCTCTGGAGCTGTTTTTT.

The V call is TRBV2, the J call TRBJ2-5; TRBD1 matches at 9 bases. The CDR3 spans 14 residues. Looked up from germline, CDR1 is SNHLY and CDR2 is FYNNEI. With V trimmed by 6 bases and J by 1 base, 3 bases remained unmatched. CDR3 DNA sequence: TGTGCCAGCAGGGCGGGACAGGGCCAAGAGACCCAGTACTTC. It translates to CASRAGQGQETQYF.

V is TRBV6-2 or TRBV6-3 and J is TRBJ2-5, with no clear D. The CDR3 contains 11 residues. Germline assignment: CDR1 MNHEY and CDR2 SVGEGT. The V gene lost 6 bases and the J gene lost 3 bases, with 5 bases spanning the gap. DNA for the CDR3: TGTGCCAGCAGGAGCGAAGAGACCCAGTACTTC. Amino acids: CASRSEETQYF.

This clonotype was detected a few times. The J gene is TRBJ2-5, the V gene TRBV12-3 or TRBV12-4; D assignment may be TRBD1 or TRBD2 (5 bases each). Trimming took off 6 bases at V and 4 bases at J, with 15 bases between the two ends. CDR3 length: 14 amino acids. The CDR3 here is CASSPFEGRETQYF. CDR3 nucleotides: TGTGCCAGCAGCCCGTTTGAGGGGAGAGAGACCCAGTACTTC.

V usage is TRBV7-9 and J usage is TRBJ2-7; 9 bases map to TRBD1. The CDR3 is 15 residues long. The junction had 7 bases not matched to a gene; V was cut back by 4 bases and J by 3 bases. Germline CDR1 SEHNR, CDR2 FQNEAQ (reference sequence). CDR3: CASSYPGTGYYEQYF. CDR3 nucleotide sequence: TGTGCCAGCAGCTACCCCGGGACAGGGTACTACGAGCAGTACTTC.

This clonotype turned up a few times. The gene calls are TRBV6-2 or TRBV6-3 and TRBJ2-7; 10 positions agree with TRBD1. This CDR3 has 15 amino acids. Losses at the gene ends were 2 bases for V and 3 bases for J; bases not matched to a gene: 4. Germline V gene lookup returns CDR1 MNHEY and CDR2 SVGEGT. The CDR3 nucleotides read TGTGCCAGCAGTTACGAAGGACAGGGGGTCTACGAGCAGTACTTC. Protein product: CASSYEGQGVYEQYF.

This clonotype was recorded at least ten times. The chain uses TRBV5-4 and TRBJ2-3, with D perhaps being TRBD1 or TRBD2 (5 bases each). Per the germline V gene, CDR1 is SGHNT and CDR2 is YYREEE (reference sequence). Trimming took 2 bases from V and 4 from J, leaving 20 bases between them. The CDR3 runs to 17 residues. The CDR3 DNA sequence: TGTGCCAGCAGCTTCGAGCCCGTAGGGGAGAACGCAGATACGCAGTATTTT. Translated: CASSFEPVGENADTQYF.

This clonotype was detected a few times. The V and J genes are TRBV6-1 and TRBJ2-7; the D gene is possibly TRBD1 (6 bases). V dropped 6 bases and J dropped 5 bases, with 14 bases sitting between them. The length of the CDR3 is 13 residues. Germline V lookup: CDR1 MNHNS, CDR2 SASEGT. This CDR3 reads CASSITKGDEQYF. CDR3 in DNA: TGTGCCAGCAGCATCACGAAGGGGGACGAGCAGTACTTC.